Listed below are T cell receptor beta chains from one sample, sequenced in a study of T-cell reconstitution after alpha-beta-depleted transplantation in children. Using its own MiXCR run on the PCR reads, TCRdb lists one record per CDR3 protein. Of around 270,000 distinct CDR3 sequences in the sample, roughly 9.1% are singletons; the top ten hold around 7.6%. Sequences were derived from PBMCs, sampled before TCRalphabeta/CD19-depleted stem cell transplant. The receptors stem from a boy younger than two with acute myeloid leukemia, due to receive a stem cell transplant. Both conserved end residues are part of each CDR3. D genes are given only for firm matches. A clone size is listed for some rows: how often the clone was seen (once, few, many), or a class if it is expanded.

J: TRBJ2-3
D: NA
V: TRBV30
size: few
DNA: TGTGCCTGGAGCAGTGGGGGGATCACAGATACGCAGTATTTT
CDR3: CAWSSGGITDTQYF

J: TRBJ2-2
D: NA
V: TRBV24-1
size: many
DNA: TGTGCCACCAGTCTTGGGGGGCCCGGGGAGCTGTTTTTT
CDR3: CATSLGGPGELFF

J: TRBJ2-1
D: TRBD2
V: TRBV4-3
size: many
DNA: TGCGCCAGCAGCCGGGGCCTAGCGGGCCACTACAATGAGCAGTTCTTC
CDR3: CASSRGLAGHYNEQFF

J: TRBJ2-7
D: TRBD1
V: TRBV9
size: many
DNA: TGTGCCAGCAGCGTAGTAACAGGGGAATTTTACGAGCAGTACTTC
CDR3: CASSVVTGEFYEQYF

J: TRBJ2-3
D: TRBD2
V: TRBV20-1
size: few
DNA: TGCAGTGCTAGGACAGGACTAGCGGGACGCTTATTAACCGGGGGGCAGTATTTT
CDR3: CSARTGLAGRLLTGGQYF

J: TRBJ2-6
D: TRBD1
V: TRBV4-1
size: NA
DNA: TGCGCCAGCAGCCCCCCCACGTGGGACAGGGGTACTGGGGCCAACGTCCTGACTTTC
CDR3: CASSPPTWDRGTGANVLTF

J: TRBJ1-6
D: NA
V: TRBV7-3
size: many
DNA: TGTGCCAGCAGCCTCACAGGGATGAATTCACCCCTCCACTTT
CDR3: CASSLTGMNSPLHF

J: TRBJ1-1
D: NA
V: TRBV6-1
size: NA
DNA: TGTGCCAGCACCCTGACAGGCCTTCCCTTATCCTATGAAGCTTTCTTT
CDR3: CASTLTGLPLSYEAFF

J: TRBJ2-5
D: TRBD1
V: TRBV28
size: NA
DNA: TGTGCCAGCAGTCCCCTCCCGACAGGGATTGTGGAGACCCAGTACTTC
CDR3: CASSPLPTGIVETQYF

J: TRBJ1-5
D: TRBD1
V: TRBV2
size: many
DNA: TGTGCCAGCGAAGACAGGGCCAATCAGCCCCAGCATTTT
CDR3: CASEDRANQPQHF

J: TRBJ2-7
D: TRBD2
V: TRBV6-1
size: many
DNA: TGTGCCAGCAGTGAGGGACTAGGACCCATCTACGAGCAGTACTTC
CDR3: CASSEGLGPIYEQYF

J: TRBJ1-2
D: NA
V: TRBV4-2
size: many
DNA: TGTGCCAGCAGCCAAGAGGTGGGAAACTATGGCTACACCTTC
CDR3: CASSQEVGNYGYTF

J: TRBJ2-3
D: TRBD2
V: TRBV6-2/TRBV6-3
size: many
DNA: TGTGCCAGCAGTGGACTAGCGGGAATCACAGATACGCAGTATTTT
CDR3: CASSGLAGITDTQYF

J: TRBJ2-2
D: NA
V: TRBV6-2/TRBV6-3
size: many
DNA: TGTGCCAGCAGTTCCTTAGCCGGGGAGCTGTTTTTT
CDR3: CASSSLAGELFF

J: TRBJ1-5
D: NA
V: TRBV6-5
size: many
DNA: TGTGCCAGCAGTCCCCTGGCAGGGTATAGCAATCAGCCCCAGCATTTT
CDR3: CASSPLAGYSNQPQHF

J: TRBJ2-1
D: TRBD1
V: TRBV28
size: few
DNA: TGTGCCAGCACCCCATCTAGACAGGGGAGGAATGAGCAGTTCTTC
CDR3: CASTPSRQGRNEQFF

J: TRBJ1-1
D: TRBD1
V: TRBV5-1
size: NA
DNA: TGCGCCAGCAGCCCGTCAGGGGGCAACACTGAAGCTTTCTTT
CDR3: CASSPSGGNTEAFF

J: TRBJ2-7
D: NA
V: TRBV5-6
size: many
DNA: TGTGCCAGCAGCTTTGGGTGGGAGAGAATCTACGAGCAGTACTTC
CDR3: CASSFGWERIYEQYF

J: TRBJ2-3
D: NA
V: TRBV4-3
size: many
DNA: TGCGCCAGCAGCCAACAAGAATTCCGGCTCACAGATACGCAGTATTTT
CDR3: CASSQQEFRLTDTQYF

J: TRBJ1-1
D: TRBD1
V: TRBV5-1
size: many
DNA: TGCGCCAGCACTGCCGGACAGGGAGGGCCTGAAGCTTTCTTT
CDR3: CASTAGQGGPEAFF

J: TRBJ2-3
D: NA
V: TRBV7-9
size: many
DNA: TGTGCCAGCAGCTTCGGCAGGGAGGCAGATACGCAGTATTTT
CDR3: CASSFGREADTQYF

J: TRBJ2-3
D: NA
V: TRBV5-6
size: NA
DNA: TGTGCCAGCAGTCCCCTAGGGGGAGTCACAGATACGCAGTATTTT
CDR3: CASSPLGGVTDTQYF

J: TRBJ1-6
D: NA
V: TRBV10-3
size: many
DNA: TGTGCCATCAGTGAGTCGAATTCACCCCTCCACTTT
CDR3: CAISESNSPLHF

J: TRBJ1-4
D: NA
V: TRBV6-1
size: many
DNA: TGTGCCAGCACGGGGGGGCATAATGAAAAACTGTTTTTT
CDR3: CASTGGHNEKLFF

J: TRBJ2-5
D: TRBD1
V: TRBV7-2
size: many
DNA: TGTGCCAGCAGCTTAGGGTGGACAGGGGAGGGGGAGACCCAGTACTTC
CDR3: CASSLGWTGEGETQYF

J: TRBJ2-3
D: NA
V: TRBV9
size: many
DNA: TGTGCCAGCAGCGTAGGTTGGGTGGCGACGCAGTATTTT
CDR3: CASSVGWVATQYF

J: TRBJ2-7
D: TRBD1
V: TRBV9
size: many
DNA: TGTGCCAGCAGCGTAGACAGGGACAGGGAAACCTACGAGCAGTACTTC
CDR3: CASSVDRDRETYEQYF

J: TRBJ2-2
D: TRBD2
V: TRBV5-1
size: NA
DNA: TGCGCCAGCTCTCGAGTAGCGGGACACACCGGGGAGCTGTTTTTT
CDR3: CASSRVAGHTGELFF

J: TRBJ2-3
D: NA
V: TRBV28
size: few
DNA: TGTGCCAGCAGTTCGAGCCTCTCACTTTTCACAGATACGCAGTATTTT
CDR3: CASSSSLSLFTDTQYF

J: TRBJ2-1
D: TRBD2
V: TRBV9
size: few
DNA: TGTGCCAGCAGCGTCGCTTCACTAGCGGGGCTCTACAATGAGCAGTTCTTC
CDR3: CASSVASLAGLYNEQFF

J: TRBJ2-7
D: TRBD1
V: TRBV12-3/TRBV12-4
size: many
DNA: TGTGCCAGCAGTTCTGGGGGACAGGGAGCCTACGAGCAGTACTTC
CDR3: CASSSGGQGAYEQYF

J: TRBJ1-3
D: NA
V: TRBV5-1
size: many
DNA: TGCGCCAGCAGCCCCGAGGGACGCCGCTCTGGAAACACCATATATTTT
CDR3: CASSPEGRRSGNTIYF

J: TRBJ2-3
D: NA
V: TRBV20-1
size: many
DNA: TGCAGTGCTAGAGTGGGCGCAGGCGGTACGCAGTATTTT
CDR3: CSARVGAGGTQYF

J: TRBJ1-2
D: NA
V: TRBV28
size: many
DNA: TGTGCCAGCAGTTTATACCTCGTTAGCTATGGCTACACCTTC
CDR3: CASSLYLVSYGYTF

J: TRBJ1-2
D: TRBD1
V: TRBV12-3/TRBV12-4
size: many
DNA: TGTGCCAGCAGTTCCGGACAGGGGAAACTCTATGGCTACACCTTC
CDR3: CASSSGQGKLYGYTF

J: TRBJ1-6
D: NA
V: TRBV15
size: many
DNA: TGTGCCACCAGCAGGAGACAGAATTCACCCCTCCACTTT
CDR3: CATSRRQNSPLHF

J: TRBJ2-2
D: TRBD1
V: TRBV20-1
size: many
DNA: TGCAGTGCTAGAGATCGCGGGACAGGGTATACCGGGGAGCTGTTTTTT
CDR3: CSARDRGTGYTGELFF

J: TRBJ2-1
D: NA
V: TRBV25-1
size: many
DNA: TGTGCCAGCAGTGAATTGACCGGGGATGAGCAGTTCTTC
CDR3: CASSELTGDEQFF

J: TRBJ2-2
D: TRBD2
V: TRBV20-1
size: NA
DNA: TGCAGTGCTAGAGTTTTAGCGGGGGGGCCAAGGGAAACCGGGGAGCTGTTTTTT
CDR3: CSARVLAGGPRETGELFF

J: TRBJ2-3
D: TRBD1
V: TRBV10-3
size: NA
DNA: TGTGCCAGCAGGGGGTTGGGCACAGATACGCAGTATTTT
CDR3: CASRGLGTDTQYF

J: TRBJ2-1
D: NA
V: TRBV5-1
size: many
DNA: TGCGCCAGCAACTTTGTCAATGAGCAGTTCTTC
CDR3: CASNFVNEQFF

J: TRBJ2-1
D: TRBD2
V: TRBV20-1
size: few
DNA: TGCAGTGCCCTCGGACTAGCGGGGGGTCGAAGCTCCTACAATGAGCAGTTCTTC
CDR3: CSALGLAGGRSSYNEQFF

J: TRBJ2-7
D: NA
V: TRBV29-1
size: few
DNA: TGCAGCGCTGGGATGATGAGCCCCTACGAGCAGTACTTC
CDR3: CSAGMMSPYEQYF

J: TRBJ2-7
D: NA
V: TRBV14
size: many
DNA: TGTGCCAGCAGCCAAACGGGGATCTCCTACGAGCAGTACTTC
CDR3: CASSQTGISYEQYF

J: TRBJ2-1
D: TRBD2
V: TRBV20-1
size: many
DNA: TGCAGTGGACTAGCGGGGGATGAGCAGTTCTTC
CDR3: CSGLAGDEQFF

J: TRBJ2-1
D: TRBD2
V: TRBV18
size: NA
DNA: TGTGCCAGCTCACCACTTCGGTCTCGCGCAGGGACTAGCAAATACGATGAGCAGTTCTTC
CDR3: CASSPLRSRAGTSKYDEQFF

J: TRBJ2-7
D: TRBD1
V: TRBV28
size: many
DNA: TGTGCCAGCAGTTCCCCCCGGGGACAGGGGTTCCACGAGCAGTACTTC
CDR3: CASSSPRGQGFHEQYF

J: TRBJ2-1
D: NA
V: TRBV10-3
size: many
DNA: TGTGCCATCAGCGGTAGACTCGACGTCAATGAGCAGTTCTTC
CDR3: CAISGRLDVNEQFF